The 14 T cell receptor beta chains below were found in one sample sequenced in a study of a mutant IDH1 vaccine in newly diagnosed glioma. Assay used: immunoSEQ multiplex PCR; TCRdb lists only in-frame clones, some missing. Here the sample spans tens of thousands of clones, 65% to 80% being singletons. As to time point: baseline, week 1 (first vaccination visit). Treatment in this sample: pre-vaccination baseline after standard-of-care therapy. This specimen consisted of PBMCs, obtained from a glioma patient treated with radiotherapy, temozolomide or both. The receptors shown here come from a middle-aged woman with glioma.

This rearrangement joins TRBV6-1 to TRBJ1-5; possible D gene TRBD1, 5 bases. This CDR3 has 14 residues. Germline CDR1 and CDR2: MNHNS and SASEGT. Trimming took 7 bases from V and 0 from J, leaving 10 bases between them. The CDR3 nucleotides read TGTGCCAGCATCCGGGACTATAGCAATCAGCCCCAGCATTTT. Translating it yields CASIRDYSNQPQHF.

The V gene is TRBV5-1, the J gene TRBJ2-1; D could derive from TRBD1 or TRBD2 (5 bases each). The CDR3 runs to 15 residues. The germline V and J ends were trimmed by 0 bases and 0 bases, with 7 bases remaining between them. CDR1 is SGHRS and CDR2 is YFSETQ in the germline V gene. The CDR3 bases are TGCGCCAGCAGCTTGGGGGGGACCTCCTACAATGAGCAGTTCTTC. It encodes CASSLGGTSYNEQFF.

This clone was observed a few times. The chain employs TRBV5-6 and TRBJ1-1, with TRBD1 identical over 9 bases. The CDR3 is 15 amino acids. Germline trimming cut 0 bases from V and 11 bases from J; bases unmatched to any gene: 11. Germline V gene lookup returns CDR1 SGHDT and CDR2 YYEEEE. The CDR3 sequence: CASSLDRGLWEPAFF. DNA for the CDR3: TGTGCCAGCAGCTTGGACAGGGGGCTCTGGGAGCCCGCTTTCTTT.

This clone was detected only a few times. The V gene is TRBV5-1, the J gene TRBJ1-3; 7 bases fit TRBD1. Losses at the gene ends were 1 base for V and 4 bases for J; bases not matched to a gene: 8. The CDR3 covers 16 residues. Germline CDR1 and CDR2: SGHRS and YFSETQ. Written as DNA, the CDR3 is TGCGCCAGCAGCTTGAATTCCCCGGACAGGGGAAACACCATATATTTT. As protein: CASSLNSPDRGNTIYF.

This rearrangement joins TRBV6-1 to TRBJ1-4; D is uncertain. V was shortened by 1 base and J by 3 bases, with 15 bases between the two germline ends. This CDR3 spans 17 amino acids. Per the germline V gene, CDR1 is MNHNS and CDR2 is SASEGT. DNA for the CDR3: TGTGCCAGCAGTGAAGTCCCGGGTGGCGGGGCTAATGAAAAACTGTTTTTT. Translation: CASSEVPGGGANEKLFF.

J is TRBJ2-5 and V is TRBV9; 8 nucleotides line up with TRBD1. Germline CDR1 and CDR2: SGDLS and YYNGEE. V lost 0 bases and J lost 2; bases outside the gene matches: 0. The CDR3 consists of 14 residues. The CDR3 loop reads CASSVGTGQETQYF. As DNA, the CDR3 is TGTGCCAGCAGCGTAGGGACAGGGCAAGAGACCCAGTACTTC.

The chain combines TRBV4-1 with TRBJ1-2; TRBD1 aligns across 7 bases. The trim removed 0 bases at V and 8 bases at J, leaving 9 bases unmatched. There are 15 residues in the CDR3. Per germline, CDR1 MGHRA and CDR2 YSYEKL. The CDR3 region has the DNA TGCGCCAGCAGCCAAGATAAGGCAGGGGGTTACGGCTACACCTTC. It is translated as CASSQDKAGGYGYTF.

V usage is TRBV5-3 and J usage is TRBJ2-3; 8 bases are shared with TRBD2. TRBV5-3 is known as an ORF, though its function is uncertain. This CDR3 has 17 residues. The V segment lost 4 bases and the J segment 2 bases; nucleotides outside the gene matches: 12. The DNA for the CDR3 is TGTGCCAGAAGCCCGGAGAGGCGGGGGGCTTTCACAGATACGCAGTATTTT. Translating gives CARSPERRGAFTDTQYF.

The chain combines TRBV5-5 with TRBJ1-4; TRBD1 matches 8 bases. The J segment lost 8 bases and the V segment lost 0 bases, leaving 12 bases of the junction unmatched. Germline V gene sequence: CDR1 SGHKS, CDR2 YYEKEE (reference sequence). This CDR3 spans 17 amino acids. The CDR3 here is CASSLATGGFIGEKLFF. CDR3 nucleotides: TGTGCCAGCAGCTTGGCTACAGGGGGGTTCATCGGGGAAAAACTGTTTTTT. Supplemented by reference TRBV5-5 and TRBJ1-4, the full variable domain reads DAGVTQSPTHLIKTRGQQVTLRCSPISGHKSVSWYQQVLGQGPQFIFQYYEKEERGRGNFPDRFSARQFPNYSSELNVNALLLGDSALYLCASSLATGGFIGEKLFFGSGTQLSVL.

The chain couples TRBV5-8 to TRBJ1-1; tentative D call: TRBD1 (6 bases). Germline V gene lookup returns CDR1 SGHTS and CDR2 YDEGEE. Between the trimmed V and J ends, which lost 4 bases and 6 bases, there was a span of 13 bases. This CDR3 comprises 13 residues. The CDR3 spells CASSHTGRAEAFF. Written as DNA, the CDR3 is TGTGCCAGCAGCCATACAGGGAGGGCTGAAGCTTTCTTT.

The chain employs TRBV30 and TRBJ2-2, with D perhaps given as TRBD1 or TRBD2 (5 bases each). V gave up 4 bases and J gave up 6 bases, with 9 bases separating them. This CDR3 contains 12 residues. CDR1 and CDR2 (germline): GTSNPN, SVGIG (reference sequence). The DNA for the CDR3 is TGTGCCTGGAAGAGGGACCCCGGGGAGCTGTTTTTT. This gives the protein CAWKRDPGELFF.

The rearrangement uses TRBV2 and TRBJ2-7; TRBD1 agrees at 9 bases. The CDR3 extends over 14 amino acids. Trimming removed 7 bases from V and 8 bases from J; junction bases left unmatched: 12. Germline CDR1 and CDR2: SNHLY and FYNNEI. The CDR3 nucleotides read TGTGCCAGCACGCGGGACAGGGATCGTACTAAGCAGTACTTC. This codes for CASTRDRDRTKQYF.

This clone is a singleton in its sample. The V call is TRBV7-9, the J call TRBJ1-2; TRBD1 is a possible D gene (5 bases). CDR3 length equals 12 residues. CDR1 is SEHNR, CDR2 FQNEAQ, per germline (reference sequence). With 3 bases removed from V and 6 bases from J, the gap between germline ends came to 8 bases. This CDR3 reads CASSLPGNGYTF. In DNA, the CDR3 is TGTGCCAGCAGCTTGCCAGGGAATGGCTACACCTTC.

For the CDR3, the DNA is TGTGCCAGCAGCTTAAGCGGGGGGTCTCCCTACGAGCAGTACTTC. Translating it yields CASSLSGGSPYEQYF. The genes are TRBV7-2 and TRBJ2-7; the match to TRBD2 covers 9 bases. CDR1 SGHTA and CDR2 FQGNSA come from the germline V gene. V was pared by 2 bases and J by 2 bases, with 4 bases of the junction left unmatched. The CDR3 totals 15 residues.